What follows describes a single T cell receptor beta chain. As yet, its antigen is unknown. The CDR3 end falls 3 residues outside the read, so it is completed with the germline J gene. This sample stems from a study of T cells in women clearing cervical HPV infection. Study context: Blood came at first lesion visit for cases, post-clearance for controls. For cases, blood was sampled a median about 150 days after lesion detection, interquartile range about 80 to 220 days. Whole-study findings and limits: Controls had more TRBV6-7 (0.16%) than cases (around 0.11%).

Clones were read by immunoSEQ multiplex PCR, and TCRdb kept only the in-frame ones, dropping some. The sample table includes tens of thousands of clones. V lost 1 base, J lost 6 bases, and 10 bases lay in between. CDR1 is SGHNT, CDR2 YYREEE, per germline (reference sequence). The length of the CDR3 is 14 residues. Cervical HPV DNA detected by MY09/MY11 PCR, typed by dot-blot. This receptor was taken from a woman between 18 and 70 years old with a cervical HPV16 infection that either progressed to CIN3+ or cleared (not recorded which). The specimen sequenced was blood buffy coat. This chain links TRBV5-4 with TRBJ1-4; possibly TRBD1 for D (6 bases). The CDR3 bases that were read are TGTGCCAGCAGCTTGTCTCAGGGGTATGAAAAA. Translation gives CASSLSQGYEK. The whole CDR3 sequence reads CASSLSQGYEKLFF.